This is a list of T cell receptor beta chains from one sample in a study of T cells in localized non-small cell lung cancer. The assay was immunoSEQ multiplex PCR, and TCRdb's table has in-frame clones only and misses some. The sample shows roughly 40,000 clones, approximately 80% of them seen only once. Sequenced here: PBMCs, sampled before any cancer treatment. The receptors here all came from a man aged 40 to 70 with stage II lung adenocarcinoma. Each CDR3 is given with its conserved first and last residue. D genes are given only for firm matches. Rows give clone size only sometimes, using once, few, many, or a class for an expanded clone.

clone_size	cdr3_length	v_call	j_call	d_call	cdr3_aa	cdr3_nt
.	16	TRBV7-8	TRBJ2-5	.	CASSLNFQGGAETQYF	TGTGCCAGCAGCTTAAATTTTCAGGGTGGGGCAGAGACCCAGTACTTC
.	15	TRBV6-5	TRBJ2-7	.	CASSYSSGSSYEQYF	TGTGCCAGCAGTTACTCCAGTGGCAGCTCCTACGAGCAGTACTTC
.	15	TRBV7-3	TRBJ2-1	TRBD2	CASSLDRGDYNEQFF	TGTGCCAGCAGCTTAGATCGGGGGGACTACAATGAGCAGTTCTTC
.	14	TRBV7-3	TRBJ1-1	.	CASSRDNMNTEAFF	TGTGCCAGCAGCCGGGACAACATGAACACTGAAGCTTTCTTT
.	14	TRBV28	TRBJ1-4	TRBD1	CASSSGQLNEKLFF	TGTGCCAGCAGTTCGGGACAGTTGAATGAAAAACTGTTTTTT
once	13	TRBV7-9	TRBJ2-1	.	CASSPPRGNEQFF	TGTGCCAGCAGCCCCCCAAGGGGGAATGAGCAGTTCTTC
.	15	TRBV7-9	TRBJ2-7	.	CASSLGEVSCYEQYF	TGTGCCAGCAGCTTAGGGGAGGTTTCTTGCTACGAGCAGTACTTC
.	9	TRBV11-3	TRBJ1-5	.	CASSQPQHF	TGTGCCAGCAGCCAGCCCCAGCATTTT
.	12	TRBV6-1	TRBJ1-2	.	CASSGTAQTSLF	TGTGCCAGCAGTGGAACAGCCCAAACATCCCTATTC
.	14	TRBV19	TRBJ1-2	.	CASSSSGAVYGYTF	TGTGCCAGTAGTTCCTCGGGAGCAGTCTATGGCTACACCTTC
.	17	TRBV2	TRBJ2-2	TRBD1	CASSVMGTGLRVGELFF	TGTGCCAGCAGCGTCATGGGGACAGGTCTTCGCGTGGGGGAGCTGTTTTTT
.	15	TRBV25-1	TRBJ2-1	TRBD2	CASSDIGASGNEQFF	TGTGCCAGCAGTGATATAGGGGCTAGCGGAAATGAGCAGTTCTTC
.	15	TRBV7-3	TRBJ2-3	TRBD1	CASSPTGGGLDTQYF	TGTGCCAGCAGCCCAACAGGGGGCGGTCTTGATACGCAGTATTTT
.	14	TRBV7-2	TRBJ2-7	.	CASSLEAGRYEQYF	TGTGCCAGCAGCTTAGAGGCAGGGCGCTACGAGCAGTACTTC